One and the same sample provided the 17 T cell receptor beta chains below, sequenced in a study of blood T cell repertoires in COVID-19. Using immunoSEQ multiplex PCR, the repertoire was profiled, and TCRdb retains in-frame clones only, with some absent. This table has more than 95,000 clones, about nine tenths appearing once. Sequencing used peripheral blood. The receptor set was obtained from a human donor with active COVID-19. The donor label of this sample is uncertain.

The genes are TRBV5-1 and TRBJ1-1; 10 bases match TRBD1. This CDR3 region has 17 residues. Germline CDR1 reads SGHRS; CDR2 reads YFSETQ. V was clipped by 4 bases and J by 0 bases; unmatched bases: 9. The CDR3 sequence: CASSRKGTGALNTEAFF. DNA for the CDR3: TGCGCCAGCAGCCGAAAAGGGACAGGGGCTTTGAACACTGAAGCTTTCTTT.

The chain uses TRBV18 and TRBJ1-1; 8 positions match TRBD1. The V gene end was trimmed by 5 bases and the J gene end by 5 bases; junction bases not matched to a gene: 7. This CDR3 region has 14 residues. Germline V gives CDR1 KGHSH, CDR2 LQKENI. The CDR3 nucleotides are TGTGCCAGCTCAGCGACAGGGGATCGGACTGAAGCTTTCTTT. Amino acid sequence: CASSATGDRTEAFF.

The chain employs TRBV5-6 and TRBJ1-2; D is ambiguous. Germline-derived CDR1 and CDR2 are SGHDT and YYEEEE. The CDR3 is 12 amino acids. Trimming shortened V by 1 base and J by 8 bases, and 9 bases separated the two germline ends. CDR3: CASSLSGFGYTF. The CDR3 coding sequence is TGTGCCAGCAGCTTGTCCGGGTTCGGCTACACCTTC.

As DNA, the CDR3 is TGTGCCAGCAGGAACCGGGACAGTAATGAAAAACTGTTTTTT. Translated: CASRNRDSNEKLFF. V is TRBV28 and J is TRBJ1-4; 7 bases align to TRBD1. Losses at the gene ends were 6 bases for V and 4 bases for J; bases not matched to a gene: 5. The CDR3 contains 14 residues. Germline V gene lookup returns CDR1 MDHEN and CDR2 SYDVKM.

V usage is TRBV5-6 and J usage is TRBJ2-7; perhaps TRBD1 as D (7 bases). Between the trimmed V and J ends, which lost 3 bases and 6 bases, there was a span of 22 bases. The length of the CDR3 is 16 residues. The V gene's germline CDR1 is SGHDT and CDR2 YYEEEE. The DNA of the CDR3 is TGTGCCAGCAGCTCAGTCTCGGCGGGACAGCTGAGCGAGCAGTACTTC. Protein sequence: CASSSVSAGQLSEQYF.

The genes are TRBV5-5 and TRBJ2-7; D is undetermined. V lost 2 bases and J 3 bases, leaving 12 bases between the germline ends. The CDR3 totals 14 residues. The germline CDR1 and CDR2 sequences are SGHKS and YYEKEE (reference sequence). The CDR3 loop is CASSLETVRYEQYF. CDR3 nucleotide sequence: TGTGCCAGCAGCTTAGAAACAGTACGCTACGAGCAGTACTTC.

This chain connects TRBV2 to TRBJ1-3; 7 bases agree with TRBD1. The germline V gene encodes CDR1 SNHLY and CDR2 FYNNEI. V lost 8 bases to trimming and J lost 0 bases; unmatched junction nucleotides: 7. This CDR3 has 15 amino acids. This CDR3 is CASHRDSDSGNTIYF. DNA for the CDR3: TGTGCCAGCCACCGGGACAGCGACTCTGGAAACACCATATATTTT. Full variable domain (remainder filled in from reference TRBV2 and TRBJ1-3): EPEVTQTPSHQVTQMGQEVILRCVPISNHLYFYWYRQILGQKVEFLVSFYNNEISEKSEIFDDQFSVERPDGSNFTLKIRSTKLEDSAMYFCASHRDSDSGNTIYFGEGSWLTVV.

The V gene is TRBV27, the J gene TRBJ2-6, with no clear D. The CDR3 runs to 15 residues. Trimming left V 6 bases short and J 0 bases short, with 9 bases between. Germline V CDR1 and CDR2: MNHEY, SMNVEV (reference sequence). This chain's CDR3 is CASSPRPSGANVLTF. The CDR3, as DNA: TGTGCCAGCAGCCCCAGGCCCTCTGGGGCCAACGTCCTGACTTTC. The variable domain in full, with the rest retrieved from reference TRBV27 and TRBJ2-6, is EAQVTQNPRYLITVTGKKLTVTCSQNMNHEYMSWYRQDPGLGLRQIYYSMNVEVTDKGDVPEGYKVSRKEKRNFPLILESPSPNQTSLYFCASSPRPSGANVLTFGAGSRLTVL.

The chain is built from TRBV19 and TRBJ1-1, with a weak D call TRBD1 (5 bases). This CDR3 is 14 amino acids long. Germline CDR1 LNHDA, CDR2 SQIVND (reference sequence). V dropped 7 bases and J dropped 0 bases, with 12 bases sitting between them. The CDR3 region is CASTAGQMNTEAFF. The CDR3 DNA sequence: TGTGCCAGTACGGCAGGGCAGATGAACACTGAAGCTTTCTTT. The full variable domain, in which reference TRBV19 and TRBJ1-1 provide the parts outside the CDR3, is DGGITQSPKYLFRKEGQNVTLSCEQNLNHDAMYWYRQDPGQGLRLIYYSQIVNDFQKGDIAEGYSVSREKKESFPLTVTSAQKNPTAFYLCASTAGQMNTEAFFGQGTRLTVV.

CDR3 protein: CASSSLRGSEAFF. CDR3 DNA: TGTGCCAGCAGCTCCTTGCGGGGGAGTGAAGCTTTCTTT. The chain couples TRBV11-1 to TRBJ1-1; TRBD1 might be the D (5 bases). V shed 4 bases and J shed 7 bases, with 13 bases lying between them. Germline CDR1 is SGHAT and CDR2 is FQDESV (reference sequence). The CDR3 loop spans 13 amino acids.

V gene TRBV27 combines with J gene TRBJ2-5, with TRBD2 matching 9 bases. The CDR3 totals 15 residues. The germline V gene has CDR1 MNHEY and CDR2 SMNVEV (reference sequence). Trimming cost V 5 bases and J 4 bases; bases outside gene matches: 8. The CDR3 DNA reads TGTGCCAGCAGTCCCTACAAGACTAGCGGAGAGACCCAGTACTTC. Protein sequence: CASSPYKTSGETQYF.

V and J are TRBV25-1 and TRBJ2-3, with TRBD2 matching over 11 bases. CDR3 length: 18 residues. V was clipped by 2 bases and J by 0 bases; unmatched bases: 7. Germline CDR1 and CDR2: MGHDK and SYGVNS. CDR3: CASSEPTSGTASTDTQYF. In DNA, the CDR3 is TGTGCCAGCAGTGAACCGACTAGCGGGACCGCTAGCACAGATACGCAGTATTTT.

The J gene is TRBJ1-3, the V gene TRBV29-1; 7 bases are shared with TRBD1. There are 15 residues in the CDR3. Germline V CDR1 and CDR2: SQVTM, ANQGSEA. V was pared by 6 bases and J by 0 bases, with 8 bases of the junction left unmatched. For the CDR3, the DNA is TGCAGCGTCAGGGACAGTAAGGACTCTGGAAACACCATATATTTT. Its translation is CSVRDSKDSGNTIYF. The full variable domain, with the rest looked up from reference TRBV29-1 and TRBJ1-3, is SAVISQKPSRDICQRGTSLTIQCQVDSQVTMMFWYRQQPGQSLTLIATANQGSEATYESGFVIDKFPISRPNLTFSTLTVSNMSPEDSSIYLCSVRDSKDSGNTIYFGEGSWLTVV.

The chain is built from TRBV10-3 and TRBJ1-5; no clear D gene. The germline V gene encodes CDR1 ENHRY and CDR2 SYGVKD. Trimming pared 1 base from V and 7 bases from J, leaving 8 bases between. CDR3 length: 13 amino acids. CDR3 amino acids: CAISEFRGQPQHF. In DNA, the CDR3 is TGTGCCATCAGTGAGTTCCGAGGACAGCCCCAGCATTTT.

J is TRBJ1-4 and V is TRBV11-2; D is perhaps TRBD1 (5 bases). Germline-derived CDR1 and CDR2 are SGHAT and FQNNGV. The CDR3 totals 15 residues. V was shortened by 5 bases and J by 3 bases, with 13 bases between the two germline ends. In DNA form, the CDR3 reads TGTGCCAGCAGCCCAGGGAGGCATGCTAATGAAAAACTGTTTTTT. This encodes CASSPGRHANEKLFF. The variable domain in full, completed from reference TRBV11-2 and TRBJ1-4, reads EAGVAQSPRYKIIEKRQSVAFWCNPISGHATLYWYQQILGQGPKLLIQFQNNGVVDDSQLPKDRFSAERLKGVDSTLKIQPAKLEDSAVYLCASSPGRHANEKLFFGSGTQLSVL.

The chain combines TRBV29-1 with TRBJ2-5; D might be TRBD1 or TRBD2, each matching 5 bases. Germline-derived CDR1 and CDR2 are SQVTM and ANQGSEA. This CDR3 has 13 residues. Trimming stripped 7 bases from V and 2 bases from J, with 14 bases between. Here the CDR3 reads CSARGPEQETQYF. The CDR3 nucleotides read TGCAGCGCGAGGGGTCCAGAACAAGAGACCCAGTACTTC.

The chain has TRBV14 and TRBJ2-1; TRBD1 matches at 7 bases. From germline, CDR1 is SGHDN and CDR2 FVKESK. Trimming removed 4 bases from V and 3 bases from J; junction bases left unmatched: 3. This CDR3 contains 14 residues. The CDR3 loop reads CASSPRGYYNEQFF. As DNA, the CDR3 is TGTGCCAGCAGCCCCAGGGGGTACTACAATGAGCAGTTCTTC.